Following are 5 T cell receptor beta chains from one sample sequenced in a study of cytomegalovirus exposure and HLA in healthy donors. PCR amplification relied on 60 Vbeta primers (plus 13 Jbeta primers). The repertoire was sequenced with immunoSEQ multiplex PCR; TCRdb's copy has only in-frame clones and lacks some. The sample includes about 200,000 clones, 70% to 80% of them seen just once. The material sequenced was PBMCs. The source of these receptors is a woman in her fifties or sixties in good health and CMV-seronegative.

The chain couples TRBV9 to TRBJ2-7, with 7 bases lining up with TRBD1. CDR3 length: 16 amino acids. The germline V gene encodes CDR1 SGDLS and CDR2 YYNGEE. V shed 0 bases, J shed 6 bases, and the junction held 12 bases outside the gene matches. CDR3 region: CASSVAGTESGSEQYF. The CDR3 DNA reads as TGTGCCAGCAGCGTAGCTGGGACAGAGTCGGGAAGCGAGCAGTACTTC.

The chain couples TRBV7-2 to TRBJ2-7; TRBD2 agrees at 7 bases. The V and J ends lost 3 bases and 6 bases, in that order; junction bases with no gene match: 8. This CDR3 has 14 residues. CDR1 is SGHTA, CDR2 FQGNSA, per germline. CDR3 amino acids: CASSLPGGVREQYF. The CDR3 nucleotides read TGTGCCAGCAGCTTGCCGGGAGGAGTACGCGAGCAGTACTTC.

CDR3: CASSTRTSGSLGQYF. CDR3 DNA sequence: TGTGCCAGCAGTACCCGGACTAGCGGGAGTCTGGGGCAGTACTTC. The chain carries TRBV28 and TRBJ2-7, with 13 bases identical to TRBD2. The ends lost 5 bases at V and 9 bases at J; junction bases unmatched: 10. Germline values: CDR1 MDHEN, CDR2 SYDVKM. The CDR3 sequence is 15 residues long.

The J gene is TRBJ2-1, the V gene TRBV7-9, with TRBD2 matching over 11 bases. V trimming: 4 bases; J trimming: 6 bases; junction bases outside the gene matches: 11. Per germline, CDR1 SEHNR and CDR2 FQNEAQ (reference sequence). The CDR3 covers 17 residues. CDR3 sequence: CASSSASSGGWGNEQFF. The CDR3 DNA reads as TGTGCCAGCAGCTCAGCCTCTAGCGGGGGGTGGGGCAATGAGCAGTTCTTC.

V usage is TRBV19 and J usage is TRBJ1-1; D not certain. The CDR3 is 11 amino acids. Germline assignment: CDR1 LNHDA and CDR2 SQIVND (reference sequence). V lost 4 bases to trimming and J lost 11 bases, with 11 bases between them. CDR3 sequence (DNA): TGTGCCAGTAGTAGGCAGTCTGCTGCTTTCTTT. This codes for CASSRQSAAFF. Full variable domain (outside the CDR3, taken from reference TRBV19 and TRBJ1-1): DGGITQSPKYLFRKEGQNVTLSCEQNLNHDAMYWYRQDPGQGLRLIYYSQIVNDFQKGDIAEGYSVSREKKESFPLTVTSAQKNPTAFYLCASSRQSAAFFGQGTRLTVV.